One and the same sample provided the 29 T cell receptor beta chains below, sequenced in a study of spatial heterogeneity in lung cancer. The sample's time point: sample taken at primary tumor resection. No cells were sorted before sequencing. The whole RNA sequenced was extracted from tumor, nontumor lung or frozen PBMC. TCRdb re-called the 5' RACE reads with MiXCR, one entry per CDR3 protein. The sample has tens of thousands of distinct CDR3 sequences; under 25% are singletons. The source material was PBMCs, sampled at surgery. The receptors derive from a male donor with early-stage non-small cell lung cancer.

J is TRBJ2-5 and V is TRBV10-3; TRBD1 matches 9 bases. V lost 4 bases and J lost 4; bases outside the gene matches: 1. CDR3 length: 13 residues. Germline V gene sequence: CDR1 ENHRY, CDR2 SYGVKD. The chain's CDR3 is CAISGGQGETQYF. In DNA, the CDR3 is TGTGCCATCAGTGGGGGACAGGGAGAGACCCAGTACTTC.

The table lists this clonotype with a few counts. The chain recombines TRBV7-3 with TRBJ2-5; D remains unclear. The CDR3 spans 13 residues. Germline V gene data show CDR1 as SGHTA and CDR2 as FQGTGA. The germline V and J ends were trimmed by 3 bases and 5 bases, with 10 bases remaining between them. Here the CDR3 reads CASSLMVYETQYF. The CDR3, as DNA: TGTGCCAGCAGCTTGATGGTCTATGAGACCCAGTACTTC.

This clonotype was picked up a small number of times. The V gene is TRBV25-1, the J gene TRBJ1-3; weak D call: TRBD1 (5 bases). The V end was cut by 3 bases, the J end by 0 bases, with 6 bases between. Per the germline V gene, CDR1 is MGHDK and CDR2 is SYGVNS. The CDR3 contains 14 residues. The CDR3 sequence: CASSDDSSGNTIYF. Here the CDR3 DNA reads TGTGCCAGCAGTGATGACAGCTCTGGAAACACCATATATTTT.

This clonotype appeared many times. This chain uses TRBV5-4 with TRBJ2-7; no definite D call. Germline V lookup: CDR1 SGHNT, CDR2 YYREEE (reference sequence). V lost 2 bases and J lost 0, with 12 bases in between. The CDR3 is 15 amino acids. CDR3 nucleotides: TGTGCCAGCAGCTTAATACCGGTGAGCTCCTACGAGCAGTACTTC. Amino acids: CASSLIPVSSYEQYF.

In DNA form, the CDR3 reads TGTGCCAGCAGCTTAGATCAGAAGGGGGTGGATACGCAGTATTTT. Translated, it gives CASSLDQKGVDTQYF. The chain couples TRBV11-2 to TRBJ2-3; TRBD1 might be the D (6 bases). V shed 0 bases and J shed 6 bases, with 13 bases lying between them. Germline CDR1 and CDR2: SGHAT and FQNNGV. This CDR3 has 15 amino acids.

This rearrangement joins TRBV12-3 or TRBV12-4 to TRBJ2-7; D could derive from TRBD1 or TRBD2 (6 bases each). The CDR3 runs to 14 residues. The ends were cut back, 5 bases at V and 7 bases at J, with 18 bases in the middle. CDR3: CASSPMGGLKEQYF. The CDR3 coding sequence is TGTGCCAGCAGTCCCATGGGGGGCTTGAAAGAGCAGTACTTC.

This clonotype was detected a few times. The genes are TRBV28 and TRBJ2-2; 7 bases align to TRBD1. V lost 7 bases to trimming and J lost 3 bases; unmatched junction nucleotides: 8. Looked up from germline, CDR1 is MDHEN and CDR2 is SYDVKM. The CDR3 loop spans 15 amino acids. CDR3 DNA: TGTGCCAGCACTTATCAGGGGGAGTACACCGGGGAGCTGTTTTTT. Its protein product is CASTYQGEYTGELFF.

The chain combines TRBV19 with TRBJ2-1, with D possibly being TRBD1 (5 bases). The CDR3 consists of 15 residues. Germline V gene data show CDR1 as LNHDA and CDR2 as SQIVND (reference sequence). V lost 5 bases and J 4 bases, leaving 15 bases between the germline ends. The CDR3 coding sequence is TGTGCCAGTAGTCGATCAGGGCCCTATTACAATGAGCAGTTCTTC. Translation: CASSRSGPYYNEQFF.

This clonotype was found a few times. The rearrangement links TRBV27 to TRBJ2-1; 11 bases line up with TRBD2. Germline V gives CDR1 MNHEY, CDR2 SMNVEV (reference sequence). V trimming: 6 bases; J trimming: 6 bases; junction bases outside the gene matches: 7. This CDR3 is built from 15 residues. DNA of the CDR3: TGTGCCAGCAGAAAAGGACTAGCGGGCGCCAATGAGCAGTTCTTC. Its protein is CASRKGLAGANEQFF.

This clonotype was recorded a few times. J is TRBJ2-1 and V is TRBV29-1; 9 bases fit TRBD2. Per germline, CDR1 SQVTM and CDR2 ANQGSEA. The trim removed 4 bases at V and 5 bases at J, leaving 6 bases unmatched. The CDR3 runs 14 residues. CDR3 residues: CSVVVAGVDNEQFF. The CDR3 nucleotides read TGCAGCGTTGTCGTAGCGGGGGTGGACAATGAGCAGTTCTTC.

CDR3 sequence reads: CASSSGLVFNEQFF. In DNA form, the CDR3 reads TGTGCCAGCAGTTCGGGACTGGTTTTCAATGAGCAGTTCTTC. The gene calls are TRBV6-2 or TRBV6-3 and TRBJ2-1, with D possibly TRBD2 on 6 matching bases. The CDR3 runs to 14 residues. CDR1 is MNHEY, CDR2 SVGEGT, per germline. The V gene lost 4 bases and the J gene lost 6 bases, with 13 bases spanning the gap.

This clonotype was seen more than once but under ten times. The chain recombines TRBV2 with TRBJ1-5; tentatively, D is TRBD1 (6 bases). Germline V gene data show CDR1 as SNHLY and CDR2 as FYNNEI. V was shortened by 7 bases and J by 4 bases, with 11 bases between the two germline ends. This CDR3 is 13 amino acids long. The CDR3 loop is CASTGGGNQPQHF. CDR3 coding DNA: TGTGCCAGCACCGGAGGGGGAAATCAGCCCCAGCATTTT.

This clonotype was found many times. The CDR3 spells CASSTDGQPHYGYTF. For the CDR3, the DNA is TGTGCCAGCAGCACCGACGGACAGCCTCACTATGGCTACACCTTC. This sequence joins TRBV28 and TRBJ1-2; a possible D gene is TRBD1 (6 bases). V lost 6 bases and J lost 3, with 17 bases in between. The CDR3 has 15 residues. Germline V CDR1 and CDR2: MDHEN, SYDVKM.

A remark on this clonotype: Compared with germline, one end of the junction differs, possibly owing to a read error. The rearrangement joins TRBV3-1 to TRBJ1-4, with D tentatively TRBD1 (6 bases). The germline gives CDR1 LGHDT, CDR2 YNNKEL (reference sequence). The CDR3 extends over 14 amino acids. CDR3 sequence: CASSQAGVNEKLLF. DNA for the CDR3: TGTGCCAGCAGCCAAGCAGGGGTGAATGAAAAACTGTTATTT.

This clonotype came up a few times. The chain employs TRBV5-4 and TRBJ2-2; TRBD2 aligns across 9 bases. The V gene end was trimmed by 4 bases and the J gene end by 4 bases; junction bases not matched to a gene: 8. The CDR3 covers 16 residues. Germline CDR1 SGHNT, CDR2 YYREEE (reference sequence). CDR3 in amino acids: CASSVQRGAVTGELFF. CDR3 bases: TGTGCCAGCAGCGTCCAGCGGGGGGCGGTCACCGGGGAGCTGTTTTTT.

Remarks on this clonotype: A read error may account for a junction end that differs from germline. The J gene is TRBJ2-4, the V gene TRBV5-1; D unresolved. CDR1 is SGHRS and CDR2 is YFSETQ in the germline V gene. This CDR3 comprises 13 residues. The DNA for the CDR3 is TGCGCCAGCAACTTGGGCAGTGAAAACATTCAGTACTTC. Its protein is CASNLGSENIQYF.

Comments on this clonotype: Sequence at one end of the junction differs from germline and may be a read error. The V call is TRBV11-2, the J call TRBJ2-3; no definite D call. The CDR3 consists of 14 residues. The germline gives CDR1 SGHAT, CDR2 FQNNGV. The CDR3 sequence: CANSLSYSTDTQYF. CDR3 DNA sequence: TGTGCCAACAGCTTATCTTATAGCACAGATACGCAGTATTTT.

The genes are TRBV7-9 and TRBJ2-1; 8 bases agree with TRBD2. The trim removed 4 bases at V and 6 bases at J, leaving 8 bases unmatched. The CDR3 extends over 15 amino acids. Germline V gives CDR1 SEHNR, CDR2 FQNEAQ (reference sequence). The CDR3 sequence: CASSSPGLEVNEQFF. The CDR3 bases are TGTGCCAGCAGCTCGCCGGGACTAGAAGTCAATGAGCAGTTCTTC.

V and J are TRBV29-1 and TRBJ2-1, with D possibly being TRBD2 (6 bases). The length of the CDR3 is 15 residues. Trimming removed 5 bases from V and 3 bases from J, with 17 bases in between. Germline CDR1 is SQVTM and CDR2 is ANQGSEA. As DNA, the CDR3 is TGCAGCGTTTGCCGGGGTAGCGGCTACTACAATGAGCAGTTCTTC. The encoded protein is CSVCRGSGYYNEQFF.

This clonotype was detected only a few times. The rearrangement uses TRBV7-3 and TRBJ2-4; D may correspond to TRBD1 or TRBD2 (6 bases each). Trimming removed 5 bases from V and 2 bases from J, with 13 bases in between. Germline V gene data show CDR1 as SGHTA and CDR2 as FQGTGA. This CDR3 contains 15 residues. Here the CDR3 reads CASSPGGATKNIQYF. The CDR3 nucleotides read TGTGCCAGCAGCCCCGGGGGCGCGACCAAAAACATTCAGTACTTC.

V usage is TRBV9 and J usage is TRBJ2-1; 14 bases line up with TRBD2. V lost 3 bases to trimming and J lost 7 bases; unmatched junction nucleotides: 6. Looked up from germline, CDR1 is SGDLS and CDR2 is YYNGEE. The CDR3 totals 16 residues. CDR3 in amino acids: CASSATSGGAWNEQFF. The CDR3 DNA reads TGTGCCAGCAGCGCGACTAGCGGGGGGGCATGGAATGAGCAGTTCTTC.

V gene TRBV20-1 combines with J gene TRBJ2-7, with 9 bases that match TRBD1. Trimming cost V 5 bases and J 4 bases; bases outside gene matches: 3. Germline CDR1 DFQATT, CDR2 SNEGSKA (reference sequence). The CDR3 runs 12 residues. CDR3 loop: CSAAGTGYEQYF. CDR3 nucleotide sequence: TGCAGTGCTGCCGGGACAGGGTACGAGCAGTACTTC.

V gene TRBV11-1 combines with J gene TRBJ2-5; either TRBD1 or TRBD2 may fit D (6 bases each). The CDR3 totals 16 residues. Germline V lookup: CDR1 SGHAT, CDR2 FQDESV (reference sequence). V lost 5 bases and J lost 7, with 23 bases in between. The chain's CDR3 is CASSPQDAGGKGTQYF. CDR3 sequence (DNA): TGTGCCAGCAGCCCACAGGACGCCGGGGGCAAGGGGACCCAGTACTTC. The variable domain in full, with the rest retrieved from reference TRBV11-1 and TRBJ2-5, is EAEVAQSPRYKITEKSQAVAFWCDPISGHATLYWYRQILGQGPELLVQFQDESVVDDSQLPKDRFSAERLKGVDSTLKIQPAELGDSAMYLCASSPQDAGGKGTQYFGPGTRLLVL.

The genes are TRBV6-1 and TRBJ2-3; 10 positions match TRBD2. The V segment lost 4 bases and the J segment 4 bases; nucleotides outside the gene matches: 8. This CDR3 is built from 16 residues. Germline V CDR1 and CDR2: MNHNS, SASEGT. CDR3 region: CASSGIAGGGADTQYF. CDR3 nucleotide sequence: TGTGCCAGCAGTGGTATAGCGGGAGGCGGGGCAGATACGCAGTATTTT.

The V call is TRBV20-1, the J call TRBJ2-2, with TRBD2 matching over 10 bases. The CDR3 runs to 15 residues. After removal of 6 bases from V and 5 bases from J, the junction contained 9 bases not matched to a gene. Per the germline V gene, CDR1 is DFQATT and CDR2 is SNEGSKA (reference sequence). The CDR3 reads CSARLAGLGTGELFF. The CDR3 nucleotides are TGCAGTGCCAGACTAGCGGGCCTTGGAACCGGGGAGCTGTTTTTT.

In this sample, this clonotype turned up a few times. The chain recombines TRBV18 with TRBJ1-1; D is ambiguous. The germline CDR1 and CDR2 sequences are KGHSH and LQKENI. The CDR3 spans 13 residues. V was shortened by 3 bases and J by 5 bases, with 10 bases between the two germline ends. CDR3 DNA: TGTGCCAGCTCACCCATCGGGGAGACTGAAGCTTTCTTT. Its translation is CASSPIGETEAFF. Full variable domain (rest looked up from reference TRBV18 and TRBJ1-1): NAGVMQNPRHLVRRRGQEARLRCSPMKGHSHVYWYRQLPEEGLKFMVYLQKENIIDESGMPKERFSAEFPKEGPSILRIQQVVRGDSAAYFCASSPIGETEAFFGQGTRLTVV.

This clonotype has only a few counts. The rearrangement uses TRBV19 and TRBJ1-4, with 9 bases matching TRBD1. Germline CDR1 reads LNHDA; CDR2 reads SQIVND (reference sequence). V gave up 6 bases and J gave up 7 bases; unmatched junction bases: 18. The CDR3 is 18 amino acids. The CDR3 DNA reads TGTGCCAGTAGGCCTCCTCCGGGACAGGGCGTCTTCGGTGAAAAACTGTTTTTT. Amino acids: CASRPPPGQGVFGEKLFF.

Ten or more counts support this clonotype. The rearrangement uses TRBV7-8 and TRBJ2-3, with unresolved D. The CDR3 is made up of 14 amino acids. CDR1 and CDR2 from the germline V gene are SGHVS and FQNEAQ. Trimming removed 7 bases from V and 0 bases from J, with 11 bases in between. CDR3 residues: CASNVRGSTDTQYF. CDR3 sequence (DNA): TGTGCCAGCAACGTGCGTGGTAGCACAGATACGCAGTATTTT. The whole variable domain, remainder taken from reference TRBV7-8 and TRBJ2-3, is GAGVSQSPRYKVAKRGQDVALRCDPISGHVSLFWYQQALGQGPEFLTYFQNEAQLDKSGLPSDRFFAERPEGSVSTLKIQRTQQEDSAVYLCASNVRGSTDTQYFGPGTRLTVL.

The rearrangement links TRBV20-1 to TRBJ2-7; TRBD1 matches 9 bases. This CDR3 is 15 amino acids long. The V and J ends lost 0 bases and 5 bases, in that order; junction bases with no gene match: 8. Per the germline V gene, CDR1 is DFQATT and CDR2 is SNEGSKA (reference sequence). The CDR3 loop reads CSARDPRTGENEQYF. Here the CDR3 DNA reads TGCAGTGCTAGAGATCCTCGGACAGGGGAAAACGAGCAGTACTTC.